Listed below are T cell receptor beta chains from one sample, sequenced in a study of molecular identifiers for immune sequencing clone quantification. TCRdb re-derived calls from the PCR reads in MiXCR, one entry per CDR3 protein. The table has around 460,000 distinct CDR3 sequences, around a fifth seen once; the top ten hold 0.65% to 0.95%. Sequenced input: naive CD8+ T cells from blood, with Jurkat cell RNA spiked in. These receptors were obtained from a human donor in good health. Some libraries in this study had Jurkat cell RNA spiked in. CDR3s include the opening cysteine and the closing phenylalanine or tryptophan. The D gene is left open where the match is weak. Clone size appears in some rows only: once, few, many, or a class for an expanded clone.

size: many
D: TRBD2
J: TRBJ2-5
V: TRBV29-1
DNA: TGCAGCGTTGAACCTAGCGGGAGATATGAAGAGACCCAGTACTTC
CDR3: CSVEPSGRYEETQYF

size: many
D: NA
J: TRBJ2-7
V: TRBV6-5
DNA: TGTGCCAGCAGTTACCGAGGGGGTTCCGACTACGAGCAGTACTTC
CDR3: CASSYRGGSDYEQYF

size: once
D: NA
J: TRBJ2-3
V: TRBV7-6
DNA: TGTGCCAGCAGCTCGAGCGGGTTTGCTAGCACAGATACGCAGTATTTT
CDR3: CASSSSGFASTDTQYF

size: many
D: NA
J: TRBJ2-3
V: TRBV7-6
DNA: TGTGCCAGCAGCTTAGATCTGCCAGATACGCAGTATTTT
CDR3: CASSLDLPDTQYF

size: NA
D: TRBD2
J: TRBJ2-1
V: TRBV7-2
DNA: TGTGCCAGCAGCTTAGGACTAGCGGGAGCCCATGAGCAGTTCTTC
CDR3: CASSLGLAGAHEQFF

size: NA
D: NA
J: TRBJ2-7
V: TRBV11-1
DNA: TGTGCCAGCAGCTTAGTCGATTCCGACGAGCAGTACTTC
CDR3: CASSLVDSDEQYF

size: NA
D: NA
J: TRBJ2-7
V: TRBV27
DNA: TGTGCCAGCAGTGCGACTACCCTAACCTACGAGCAGTACTTC
CDR3: CASSATTLTYEQYF

size: few
D: NA
J: TRBJ2-5
V: TRBV13
DNA: TGTGCCAGCAGCCACAGGGGGGGGCAAGAGACCCAGTACTTC
CDR3: CASSHRGGQETQYF

size: NA
D: NA
J: TRBJ2-3
V: TRBV19
DNA: TGTGCCAGTAGTATACTATTTTTAGATACGCAGTATTTT
CDR3: CASSILFLDTQYF

size: NA
D: TRBD1
J: TRBJ1-1
V: TRBV4-1
DNA: TGCGCCAGCAGCCACTTGACAGGGGGTTACACTGAAGCTTTCTTT
CDR3: CASSHLTGGYTEAFF

size: many
D: NA
J: TRBJ2-5
V: TRBV2
DNA: TGTGCCAGCAGTGAAGGACCCGTTACTGAGACCCAGTACTTC
CDR3: CASSEGPVTETQYF

size: few
D: NA
J: TRBJ1-2
V: TRBV12-3/TRBV12-4
DNA: TGTGCCAGCAGTTTAGGAGGGTCCGAGGGCTACACCTTC
CDR3: CASSLGGSEGYTF

size: many
D: NA
J: TRBJ1-1
V: TRBV29-1
DNA: TGCAGCGTAGTAGAGATAATGAACACTGAAGCTTTCTTT
CDR3: CSVVEIMNTEAFF

size: few
D: TRBD2
J: TRBJ2-1
V: TRBV19
DNA: TGTGCCAGTAGTCCTCAAGCTCCGGGACTAGCGGGAACCAATGAGCAGTTCTTC
CDR3: CASSPQAPGLAGTNEQFF

size: few
D: NA
J: TRBJ1-1
V: TRBV4-3
DNA: TGCGCCAGCAGCCAAGATTGGGGGCCATTGGCGAACACTGAAGCTTTCTTT
CDR3: CASSQDWGPLANTEAFF

size: many
D: TRBD1
J: TRBJ1-1
V: TRBV6-6
DNA: TGTGCCAGCAGTATCGGACAGGGAAACATGAACACTGAAGCTTTCTTT
CDR3: CASSIGQGNMNTEAFF

size: few
D: NA
J: TRBJ1-1
V: TRBV4-3
DNA: TGCGCCAGCAGCCAAGATGGTTCGGGCTTGGCTGAAGCTTTCTTT
CDR3: CASSQDGSGLAEAFF

size: few
D: NA
J: TRBJ2-1
V: TRBV29-1
DNA: TGCAGCGTTGAAGCGGCAGGGGGGCCTGGGGAGGGTGAGCAGTTCTTC
CDR3: CSVEAAGGPGEGEQFF

size: NA
D: NA
J: TRBJ2-1
V: TRBV19
DNA: TGTGCCAGTAGCCCCCTCCCGACCTACAATGAGCAGTTCTTC
CDR3: CASSPLPTYNEQFF

size: many
D: NA
J: TRBJ1-6
V: TRBV4-1
DNA: TGCGCCAGCAGCCAGATTATTCGGGACGCTGGTTCACCCCTCCACTTT
CDR3: CASSQIIRDAGSPLHF

size: many
D: TRBD1
J: TRBJ2-7
V: TRBV4-1
DNA: TGCGCCAGCAGCCAAGAACAGGGGCCCTACGAGCAGTACTTC
CDR3: CASSQEQGPYEQYF

size: many
D: NA
J: TRBJ1-5
V: TRBV2
DNA: TGTGCCAGCAGGTCTGAGGGGACCAATCAGCCCCAGCATTTT
CDR3: CASRSEGTNQPQHF

size: many
D: NA
J: TRBJ2-3
V: TRBV4-3
DNA: TGCGCCAGCAGCCAGTTTTCTCTCTCCGTTGGACAGAACACAGATACGCAGTATTTT
CDR3: CASSQFSLSVGQNTDTQYF

size: NA
D: NA
J: TRBJ1-1
V: TRBV27
DNA: TGTGCCAGCAACACATTCTTAGACACTGAAGCTTTCTTT
CDR3: CASNTFLDTEAFF

size: many
D: TRBD2
J: TRBJ2-3
V: TRBV11-2
DNA: TGTGCCAGCAGCTCGGGACTAGCGCAGACCTCTAGCACAGATACGCAGTATTTT
CDR3: CASSSGLAQTSSTDTQYF

size: few
D: NA
J: TRBJ2-7
V: TRBV19
DNA: TGTGCCAGTAGTCCGGGAGAAGGGGGGTACGAGCAGTACTTC
CDR3: CASSPGEGGYEQYF